The subject of this entry is one T cell receptor beta chain. These data come from a study of T cells in Graves' hyperthyroidism and ophthalmopathy. Amplified TCR beta CDR3 regions came from RNA transcripts. HTBI primers were employed in a first-round RT-PCR of the TCR CDR3. TCRdb reprocessed the multiplex PCR reads via MiXCR and lists one record per CDR3 protein. The repertoire holds approximately 610,000 distinct CDR3 sequences, with roughly 14% as singletons. The CDR3 covers 14 residues. The germline gives CDR1 LNHDA, CDR2 SQIVND (reference sequence). V lost 3 bases, J lost 1 base, and 9 bases lay in between.

The source is a woman in her thirties or forties with Graves' ophthalmopathy. The gene calls are TRBV19 and TRBJ1-1; D is uncertain. Sample: blood. CDR3 in amino acids: CASSMGQENTEAFF. As DNA, the CDR3 is TGTGCCAGTAGTATGGGTCAGGAGAACACTGAAGCTTTCTTT.